This is a list of T cell receptor beta chains from one sample in a study. TCRdb reprocessed the 5' RACE reads with MiXCR, giving one entry per CDR3 protein. The table records about 43,000 distinct CDR3 sequences, roughly a fifth of them present only once. Source material: Tregs sorted from a lymph node. All receptors derive from a female donor with breast cancer. The CDR3 runs from the conserved cysteine through the conserved F or W. D genes are given only for firm matches. Expanded clones get a size class; other rows say once, few or many, or leave the size out.

j_gene,d_gene,v_gene,abundance,CDR3aa,CDR3nt
TRBJ2-3,-,TRBV7-9,-,CASSVKAVTDTQYF,TGTGCCAGCAGCGTCAAGGCAGTCACAGATACGCAGTATTTT
TRBJ2-5,-,TRBV12-2,few,CASRSESQGRLHQETQYF,TGTGCAAGTCGCTCCGAGTCACAGGGCAGACTACACCAAGAGACCCAGTACTTC
TRBJ2-7,TRBD1,TRBV20-1,few,CSASPRDRTHEQYF,TGCAGTGCTAGTCCCCGGGACAGGACCCACGAGCAGTACTTC
TRBJ1-1,-,TRBV5-1,-,CASIGGNTEAFF,TGCGCCAGCATCGGGGGGAACACTGAAGCTTTCTTT
TRBJ1-3,-,TRBV7-2,few,CASSIEHRYSGNTIYF,TGTGCCAGCAGCATCGAACACCGATACTCTGGAAACACCATATATTTT
TRBJ1-2,TRBD1,TRBV7-9,many,CASSTPREQGYTF,TGTGCCAGCAGCACTCCCAGGGAACAGGGGTACACCTTC
TRBJ2-1,TRBD2,TRBV11-3,few,CASSRGGYNEQFF,TGTGCCAGCAGCCGGGGGGGTTACAATGAGCAGTTCTTC
TRBJ2-5,TRBD2,TRBV4-1,medium-sized,CASSQGTSGNQETQYF,TGCGCCAGCAGCCAAGGGACTAGCGGTAACCAAGAGACCCAGTACTTC
TRBJ1-1,-,TRBV5-1,-,CTSSIGGLNTEAFF,TGCACCAGCAGCATCGGGGGCCTGAACACTGAAGCTTTCTTT
TRBJ2-7,-,TRBV4-1,few,CASSLTGSPYEQYF,TGCGCCAGCAGCCTAACAGGGTCCCCCTACGAGCAGTACTTC
TRBJ2-5,-,TRBV12-3/TRBV12-4,-,CASRTSPTRGETQYF,TGTGCCAGTCGTACTAGCCCTACTAGGGGGGAGACCCAGTACTTC
TRBJ2-1,-,TRBV30,few,CAWSGGYNEQFF,TGTGCCTGGAGTGGCGGATACAATGAGCAGTTCTTC
TRBJ1-2,-,TRBV18,-,CASSSEGLNYGYTF,TGTGCCAGCTCTTCAGAAGGCCTTAACTATGGCTACACCTTC
TRBJ2-4,TRBD1,TRBV20-1,few,CSAPTGNIQYF,TGCAGTGCACCGACAGGGAACATTCAGTACTTC
TRBJ2-5,-,TRBV28,-,CATVTLETQYF,TGTGCCACCGTTACATTGGAGACCCAGTACTTC
TRBJ2-7,-,TRBV28,many,CASSLTWRETYEQYF,TGTGCCAGCAGTTTAACATGGCGGGAAACCTACGAGCAGTACTTC
TRBJ1-2,TRBD1,TRBV5-1,-,CASSWPGGADGYTF,TGCGCCAGCAGCTGGCCAGGGGGCGCGGATGGCTACACCTTC
TRBJ2-1,-,TRBV12-5,few,CASGLPVGEQFF,TGTGCTAGTGGTTTGCCCGTGGGTGAGCAGTTCTTC
TRBJ2-7,-,TRBV10-3,-,CAINEAPGSGYEQYF,TGTGCCATCAACGAAGCTCCGGGTTCAGGCTACGAGCAGTACTTC
TRBJ2-5,-,TRBV7-8,many,CASSLQAWETQYF,TGTGCCAGCAGCTTACAGGCGTGGGAGACCCAGTACTTC
TRBJ2-7,TRBD2,TRBV7-9,many,CASSVSPSGLAGVLQYF,TGTGCCAGCAGCGTATCTCCCTCGGGACTAGCGGGAGTTCTTCAGTACTTC
TRBJ1-2,TRBD1,TRBV6-1,many,CASSVDRGLYGYTF,TGTGCCAGCAGTGTGGACAGGGGGCTTTATGGCTACACCTTC